The next 16 T cell receptor beta chains were all read from a single sample in a study of cytotoxic CD8 clonotypes in ibrutinib-treated CLL. The table came from immunoSEQ multiplex PCR; TCRdb's copy has only in-frame clones and leaves some out. Of about 130,000 clones in the sample, 80% to 85% were seen once. Material: PBMCs, obtained after 24 months of ibrutinib treatment. The receptors here all came from a human donor with chronic lymphocytic leukemia.

This chain connects TRBV7-6 to TRBJ2-7; the D gene is possibly TRBD1 (6 bases). This CDR3 contains 14 residues. V was clipped by 5 bases and J by 2 bases, with 13 bases between them. Per germline, CDR1 SGHVS and CDR2 FNYEAQ. CDR3 residues: CASSMGAVAYEQYF. In nucleotides, the CDR3 is TGTGCCAGCAGCATGGGGGCAGTAGCCTACGAGCAGTACTTC.

The chain recombines TRBV28 with TRBJ2-3; no reliable D call. Trimming took off 1 base at V and 5 bases at J, with 4 bases between the two ends. The CDR3 length is 12 residues. Germline assignment: CDR1 MDHEN and CDR2 SYDVKM. Here the CDR3 DNA reads TGTGCCAGCAGTTTATTGCGAGATACGCAGTATTTT. The encoded protein is CASSLLRDTQYF.

The chain has TRBV7-2 and TRBJ1-2; D is uncertain. Germline V gives CDR1 SGHTA, CDR2 FQGNSA. The V end was cut by 1 base, the J end by 4 bases, with 19 bases between. This CDR3 has 17 residues. CDR3 amino acids: CASSLVAGTRETYGYTF. CDR3 nucleotide sequence: TGTGCCAGCAGCTTAGTGGCGGGAACAAGGGAGACCTATGGCTACACCTTC.

The J gene is TRBJ2-5, the V gene TRBV15; D call uncertain. V was cut by 0 bases and J by 1 base, with 0 bases left in between. CDR1 and CDR2 from the germline V gene are LNHNV and YYDKDF (reference sequence). The CDR3 has 12 amino acids. CDR3 in DNA: TGTGCCACCAGCAGAGACCAAGAGACCCAGTACTTC. Protein: CATSRDQETQYF.

The chain is built from TRBV7-2 and TRBJ1-2; D gene uncertain. The CDR3 has 14 residues. Germline CDR1 and CDR2: SGHTA and FQGNSA. Trimming cost V 2 bases and J 4 bases, with 11 bases left between them. CDR3 residues: CASSLSRAGYGYTF. The CDR3 DNA reads TGTGCCAGCAGCTTATCTCGGGCAGGCTATGGCTACACCTTC.

The gene calls are TRBV5-1 and TRBJ2-5, with TRBD1 identical over 7 bases. This CDR3 spans 14 amino acids. Germline V gives CDR1 SGHRS, CDR2 YFSETQ. With V trimmed by 3 bases and J by 2 bases, 4 bases remained unmatched. CDR3 coding DNA: TGCGCCAGCAGCTGGGGGACAGCACAAGAGACCCAGTACTTC. Protein sequence: CASSWGTAQETQYF. The entire variable domain, with the rest obtained from reference TRBV5-1 and TRBJ2-5, is as follows: KAGVTQTPRYLIKTRGQQVTLSCSPISGHRSVSWYQQTPGQGLQFLFEYFSETQRNKGNFPGRFSGRQFSNSRSEMNVSTLELGDSALYLCASSWGTAQETQYFGPGTRLLVL.

The chain combines TRBV5-6 with TRBJ1-2; D ambiguous. Germline-derived CDR1 and CDR2 are SGHDT and YYEEEE. V lost 7 bases and J lost 5, with 12 bases in between. The CDR3 has 12 residues. The CDR3 loop reads CASSREPYGYTF. The CDR3 region has the DNA TGTGCCAGCTCTAGGGAACCTTATGGCTACACCTTC.

The chain is built from TRBV15 and TRBJ2-3; D remains ambiguous. The CDR3 is 15 residues long. With 0 bases removed from V and 4 bases from J, the gap between germline ends came to 11 bases. Germline CDR1 LNHNV, CDR2 YYDKDF (reference sequence). Here the CDR3 DNA reads TGTGCCACCAGCAGAGATTGGGCTCCTTCAGATACGCAGTATTTT. Protein product: CATSRDWAPSDTQYF.

The chain combines TRBV29-1 with TRBJ1-2; D is unresolved. Trimming left V 2 bases short and J 6 bases short, with 13 bases between. The CDR3 sequence is 13 residues long. Germline V gives CDR1 SQVTM, CDR2 ANQGSEA. The DNA of the CDR3 is TGCAGCGTTGAATCTGGGTATGGGGATGGCTACACCTTC. This codes for CSVESGYGDGYTF.

The chain links TRBV5-8 to TRBJ1-2; tentatively, D is TRBD1 (6 bases). Trimming shortened V by 1 base and J by 3 bases, and 13 bases separated the two germline ends. This CDR3 has 15 amino acids. CDR1 and CDR2 (germline): SGHTS, YDEGEE. DNA of the CDR3: TGTGCCAGCAGCTTGTTGGGGGGCGCGGACTATGGCTACACCTTC. Protein: CASSLLGGADYGYTF.

The chain joins TRBV6-1 to TRBJ1-6, with D perhaps TRBD1 (5 bases). The CDR3 has 15 residues. In germline, CDR1 is MNHNS, CDR2 SASEGT. V gave up 6 bases and J gave up 5 bases, with 14 bases separating them. DNA of the CDR3: TGTGCCAGCAGGGCCGGTGGGGGAGATAATTCACCCCTCCACTTT. This encodes CASRAGGGDNSPLHF.

The CDR3 is CASSQLAGGYNEQFF. The CDR3 region has the DNA TGTGCCAGCAGTCAACTAGCGGGGGGCTACAATGAGCAGTTCTTC. The chain combines TRBV6-5 with TRBJ2-1, with 12 bases fitting TRBD2. J gave up 3 bases and V 5 bases, and 2 bases lay outside the gene matches. The germline CDR1 and CDR2 sequences are MNHEY and SVGAGI. The CDR3 is 15 amino acids.

V is TRBV19 and J is TRBJ1-2, with 9 positions matching TRBD1. The germline V gene has CDR1 LNHDA and CDR2 SQIVND (reference sequence). The V and J ends lost 6 bases and 5 bases, in that order; junction bases with no gene match: 4. The CDR3 runs 13 residues. The CDR3 DNA sequence: TGTGCCAGTAGGGGGGACAGGGCGTATGGCTACACCTTC. Translating gives CASRGDRAYGYTF.

The chain is built from TRBV5-6 and TRBJ2-7; D possibly corresponds to TRBD1 (6 bases). The CDR3 consists of 15 residues. Deletions cut 0 bases from V and 2 bases from J, with 12 bases between. Germline loops: CDR1 SGHDT, CDR2 YYEEEE. In nucleotides, the CDR3 is TGTGCCAGCAGCTTGGTTGGGACACCCACCTACGAGCAGTACTTC. Translation gives CASSLVGTPTYEQYF.

This clone was counted a few times. The V call is TRBV28, the J call TRBJ1-5; D not resolved. The CDR3 has 13 amino acids. Germline V gene sequence: CDR1 MDHEN, CDR2 SYDVKM. Trimming left V 3 bases short and J 0 bases short, with 3 bases between. The DNA of the CDR3 is TGTGCCAGCAGTTTGGGTAGCAATCAGCCCCAGCATTTT. As protein: CASSLGSNQPQHF.

As DNA, the CDR3 is TGTGCCAGCAGCTTGACAGAGACCCAGTACTTC. Amino acid sequence: CASSLTETQYF. V is TRBV7-2 and J is TRBJ2-5; D not resolved. CDR3 length: 11 amino acids. Germline-derived CDR1 and CDR2 are SGHTA and FQGNSA. V was cut by 3 bases and J by 4 bases, with 3 bases left in between.